The rows below give T cell receptor beta chains drawn from one sample of a study of cytomegalovirus exposure and HLA in healthy donors. The data were produced by immunoSEQ multiplex PCR, yet TCRdb's version contains in-frame clones alone and is incomplete. The data contain under 250,000 clones, approximately 78% of them singletons. The sequencing input was PBMCs. These receptors all come from a male donor in good health and CMV-seronegative. The CDR3 runs from the conserved cysteine through the conserved F or W. Each record gives: J gene, D gene, clone size, V gene, CDR3 protein, CDR3 DNA. D genes are given only for firm matches. Only part of the rows carry a size: once, few, many, or a class if the clone is expanded.

TRBJ2-5 TRBD2 NA TRBV18 CASSPRAGETQYF TGTGCCAGCTCACCCCGAGCGGGGGAGACCCAGTACTTC
TRBJ2-2 TRBD2 NA TRBV18 CASSRPAGSVGELFF TGTGCCAGCTCACGGCCAGCGGGGTCGGTCGGGGAGCTGTTTTTT
TRBJ1-2 NA NA TRBV28 CASSLLGGGGYTF TGTGCCAGCAGTTTGTTGGGGGGAGGCGGCTACACCTTC
TRBJ1-1 TRBD1 NA TRBV30 CAWRTGLIEAFF TGTGCCTGGAGGACAGGGTTGATTGAAGCTTTCTTT
TRBJ2-3 NA NA TRBV5-1 CASGSSLDTQYF TGCGCCAGCGGGAGTTCATTGGATACGCAGTATTTT
TRBJ1-4 TRBD1 NA TRBV19 CASSASGTGREKLFF TGTGCCAGTAGTGCCTCCGGGACAGGACGTGAAAAACTGTTTTTT
TRBJ2-1 NA NA TRBV7-3 CASSLSPYNEQFF TGTGCCAGCAGCTTATCCCCTTACAATGAGCAGTTCTTC
TRBJ1-4 TRBD1 NA TRBV19 CASSIGQGRTNEKLFF TGTGCCAGTAGTATAGGACAGGGAAGAACTAATGAAAAACTGTTTTTT
TRBJ2-7 TRBD1 few TRBV28 CASNRQGEHEQYF TGTGCCAGCAATCGACAGGGGGAACACGAGCAGTACTTC
TRBJ2-7 TRBD1 NA TRBV10-3 CAISSTGQGAYEQYF TGTGCCATCAGTAGTACGGGACAGGGGGCCTACGAGCAGTACTTC
TRBJ2-1 NA NA TRBV5-4 CASSFALGNEQFF TGTGCCAGCAGCTTCGCCCTAGGAAATGAGCAGTTCTTC
TRBJ2-1 NA few TRBV6-5 CASSYSIIENEQFF TGTGCCAGCAGTTACTCGATTATCGAGAATGAGCAGTTCTTC
TRBJ2-2 NA NA TRBV18 CASSPPQDRNTGELFF TGTGCCAGCTCACCACCGCAGGACAGAAACACCGGGGAGCTGTTTTTT